Listed below are T cell receptor beta chains from one sample, sequenced in a study of beta chain features in type 1 diabetes. Data came from immunoSEQ multiplex PCR; TCRdb stores just in-frame clones and leaves some out. The top ten hold over 1.1% of the sample, which has fewer than 55,000 clones, roughly 39% seen once. The sample consisted of Tregs from blood. The origin of the receptors is a man aged 25-40 years with type 1 diabetes. Both conserved end residues are part of each CDR3. Fields, in order: clone size, J gene, V gene, D gene, CDR3 protein, CDR3 DNA. D genes are given only for firm matches. Clone size is stated in some rows and not others, as once, few, many or a class when expanded.

abundance: few; j_gene: TRBJ2-1; v_gene: TRBV9; d_gene: .; CDR3aa: CASSVEGDIEGFF; CDR3nt: TGTGCCAGCAGCGTAGAGGGAGACATTGAGGGGTTCTTC
abundance: .; j_gene: TRBJ2-3; v_gene: TRBV11-2; d_gene: TRBD2; CDR3aa: CASSLDRGRLAGGPDTQYF; CDR3nt: TGTGCCAGCAGCTTAGATCGCGGGAGACTAGCGGGAGGGCCAGATACGCAGTATTTT
abundance: .; j_gene: TRBJ2-7; v_gene: TRBV7-8; d_gene: .; CDR3aa: CASSLVSSREQYF; CDR3nt: TGTGCCAGCAGCTTAGTCTCGTCCCGCGAGCAGTACTTC
abundance: .; j_gene: TRBJ1-3; v_gene: TRBV30; d_gene: .; CDR3aa: CAWSTGAGNTIYF; CDR3nt: TGTGCCTGGAGTACAGGCGCAGGAAACACCATATATTTT
abundance: once; j_gene: TRBJ1-6; v_gene: TRBV6-1; d_gene: .; CDR3aa: CASSETSSYNSPLHF; CDR3nt: TGTGCCAGCAGTGAAACTAGCTCCTATAATTCACCCCTCCACTTT
abundance: .; j_gene: TRBJ2-1; v_gene: TRBV7-8; d_gene: TRBD2; CDR3aa: CASSFPHGGRVDNEQFF; CDR3nt: TGTGCCAGCAGCTTCCCCCATGGCGGGAGGGTCGACAATGAGCAGTTCTTC
abundance: .; j_gene: TRBJ2-7; v_gene: TRBV14; d_gene: TRBD1; CDR3aa: CASRPRSTGGQYF; CDR3nt: TGTGCCAGCAGACCTCGCTCAACAGGGGGGCAGTACTTC
abundance: few; j_gene: TRBJ2-1; v_gene: TRBV5-1; d_gene: .; CDR3aa: CASSSTGGEQFF; CDR3nt: TGCGCCAGCAGCTCCACAGGCGGTGAGCAGTTCTTC
abundance: .; j_gene: TRBJ2-1; v_gene: TRBV18; d_gene: TRBD2; CDR3aa: CASSMTSGNNEQFF; CDR3nt: TGTGCCAGCTCGATGACTAGCGGAAACAATGAGCAGTTCTTC
abundance: .; j_gene: TRBJ1-2; v_gene: TRBV6-5; d_gene: .; CDR3aa: CASSLGGFGYGYTF; CDR3nt: TGTGCCAGCAGCCTTGGAGGGTTCGGCTATGGCTACACCTTC
abundance: .; j_gene: TRBJ2-2; v_gene: TRBV5-1; d_gene: TRBD1; CDR3aa: CASGQGHAGELFF; CDR3nt: TGCGCCAGCGGACAGGGTCATGCCGGGGAGCTGTTTTTT
abundance: few; j_gene: TRBJ2-7; v_gene: TRBV6-5; d_gene: .; CDR3aa: CASSSHLTENYEQYF; CDR3nt: TGTGCCAGCAGTAGCCACCTTACAGAGAACTACGAGCAGTACTTC
abundance: .; j_gene: TRBJ2-7; v_gene: TRBV6-1; d_gene: .; CDR3aa: CASSDSWTNEQYF; CDR3nt: TGTGCCAGCAGTGACTCTTGGACAAACGAGCAGTACTTC
abundance: few; j_gene: TRBJ2-3; v_gene: TRBV2; d_gene: TRBD2; CDR3aa: CASSAAGGLVDSTQYF; CDR3nt: TGTGCCAGCAGTGCGGCTGGGGGACTAGTCGACTCTACGCAGTATTTT
abundance: few; j_gene: TRBJ2-3; v_gene: TRBV5-1; d_gene: .; CDR3aa: CASSLGQGPRTDTQYF; CDR3nt: TGCGCCAGCAGCTTGGGGCAGGGCCCTCGCACAGATACGCAGTATTTT
abundance: .; j_gene: TRBJ2-3; v_gene: TRBV7-3; d_gene: .; CDR3aa: CASSLRGGLGDTQYF; CDR3nt: TGTGCCAGCAGCTTACGTGGCGGGTTGGGAGATACGCAGTATTTT
abundance: few; j_gene: TRBJ2-7; v_gene: TRBV28; d_gene: .; CDR3aa: CASKPGDLQNEQYF; CDR3nt: TGTGCCAGCAAGCCGGGGGACCTCCAGAACGAGCAGTACTTC
abundance: .; j_gene: TRBJ2-3; v_gene: TRBV6-6; d_gene: .; CDR3aa: CASSYSQVSTDTQYF; CDR3nt: TGTGCCAGCAGTTACTCCCAGGTTAGCACAGATACGCAGTATTTT
abundance: few; j_gene: TRBJ1-5; v_gene: TRBV19; d_gene: .; CDR3aa: CASSIRQGGQPQHF; CDR3nt: TGTGCCAGTAGTATTAGGCAGGGCGGACAGCCCCAGCATTTT
abundance: few; j_gene: TRBJ2-3; v_gene: TRBV4-3; d_gene: TRBD2; CDR3aa: CASSQVSAGVTQYF; CDR3nt: TGCGCCAGCAGCCAAGTCTCAGCGGGGGTTACGCAGTATTTT
abundance: .; j_gene: TRBJ2-5; v_gene: TRBV5-4; d_gene: .; CDR3aa: CASSLQAQETQYF; CDR3nt: TGTGCCAGCAGCTTACAGGCCCAAGAGACCCAGTACTTC
abundance: .; j_gene: TRBJ2-5; v_gene: TRBV27; d_gene: .; CDR3aa: CASSFFGSQETQYF; CDR3nt: TGTGCCAGCAGTTTTTTTGGCTCGCAAGAGACCCAGTACTTC
abundance: .; j_gene: TRBJ2-7; v_gene: TRBV12-2; d_gene: .; CDR3aa: CASRLKLAGVNEQYF; CDR3nt: TGTGCAAGTCGCTTAAAACTAGCGGGAGTAAACGAGCAGTACTTC
abundance: .; j_gene: TRBJ1-5; v_gene: TRBV4-2; d_gene: .; CDR3aa: CASSQVTSSNQPQHF; CDR3nt: TGTGCCAGCAGCCAAGTCACTAGTAGCAATCAGCCCCAGCATTTT
abundance: .; j_gene: TRBJ1-2; v_gene: TRBV6-5; d_gene: TRBD1; CDR3aa: CASSYLTGGTNYGYTF; CDR3nt: TGTGCCAGCAGTTACCTTACAGGGGGCACTAACTATGGCTACACCTTC
abundance: .; j_gene: TRBJ2-1; v_gene: TRBV5-1; d_gene: .; CDR3aa: CASSLVGGVYNEQFF; CDR3nt: TGCGCCAGCAGCTTGGTAGGGGGAGTTTACAATGAGCAGTTCTTC
abundance: .; j_gene: TRBJ1-2; v_gene: TRBV6-5; d_gene: .; CDR3aa: CASSPIFEGGYGYTF; CDR3nt: TGTGCCAGCAGTCCCATCTTTGAGGGAGGCTATGGCTACACCTTC
abundance: few; j_gene: TRBJ2-7; v_gene: TRBV6-5; d_gene: .; CDR3aa: CASSYSDRSYEQYF; CDR3nt: TGTGCCAGCAGTTACTCCGACAGATCCTACGAGCAGTACTTC
abundance: .; j_gene: TRBJ1-2; v_gene: TRBV28; d_gene: .; CDR3aa: CASREQVYGYTF; CDR3nt: TGTGCCAGCCGGGAACAAGTCTATGGCTACACCTTC
abundance: .; j_gene: TRBJ2-7; v_gene: TRBV7-6; d_gene: TRBD1; CDR3aa: CASSSTGGDSEQYF; CDR3nt: TGTGCCAGCAGCTCGACAGGGGGGGATAGCGAGCAGTACTTC
abundance: .; j_gene: TRBJ2-3; v_gene: TRBV11-2; d_gene: TRBD2; CDR3aa: CASSSSSGSFSVTQYF; CDR3nt: TGTGCCAGCAGCTCCAGCAGCGGGAGCTTCTCTGTTACGCAGTATTTT
abundance: .; j_gene: TRBJ1-1; v_gene: TRBV28; d_gene: TRBD1; CDR3aa: CASIQSPGQGANTEAFF; CDR3nt: TGTGCCAGCATCCAATCCCCGGGACAGGGGGCGAACACTGAAGCTTTCTTT
abundance: .; j_gene: TRBJ2-3; v_gene: TRBV7-2; d_gene: .; CDR3aa: CASSQGPQGQDTQYF; CDR3nt: TGTGCCAGCAGCCAAGGCCCCCAGGGTCAAGATACGCAGTATTTT
abundance: few; j_gene: TRBJ1-5; v_gene: TRBV6-5; d_gene: TRBD1; CDR3aa: CASSSDRVREPQHF; CDR3nt: TGTGCCAGCAGCAGTGACAGGGTTCGGGAGCCCCAGCATTTT
abundance: few; j_gene: TRBJ2-3; v_gene: TRBV10-3; d_gene: TRBD2; CDR3aa: CASLAGVEDTQYF; CDR3nt: TGTGCCAGCCTAGCGGGAGTGGAAGATACGCAGTATTTT
abundance: .; j_gene: TRBJ2-1; v_gene: TRBV27; d_gene: TRBD2; CDR3aa: CASSLSAPTSGRGREQFF; CDR3nt: TGTGCCAGCAGTTTATCTGCTCCTACTAGCGGGCGAGGGCGCGAGCAGTTCTTC
abundance: few; j_gene: TRBJ1-5; v_gene: TRBV2; d_gene: .; CDR3aa: CASTKQGGTGNQPQHF; CDR3nt: TGTGCCAGCACAAAACAGGGTGGTACCGGCAATCAGCCCCAGCATTTT
abundance: few; j_gene: TRBJ2-5; v_gene: TRBV7-2; d_gene: .; CDR3aa: CASSRQRGETQYF; CDR3nt: TGTGCCAGCAGCAGACAGAGAGGAGAGACCCAGTACTTC
abundance: few; j_gene: TRBJ1-1; v_gene: TRBV28; d_gene: .; CDR3aa: CASSTPTSRGTEAFF; CDR3nt: TGTGCCAGCAGTACCCCTACCTCCCGCGGGACTGAAGCTTTCTTT
abundance: .; j_gene: TRBJ2-3; v_gene: TRBV5-1; d_gene: .; CDR3aa: CASSSGLSGLSDTQYF; CDR3nt: TGCGCCAGCAGCTCTGGTCTGTCGGGGTTATCAGATACGCAGTATTTT
abundance: few; j_gene: TRBJ1-5; v_gene: TRBV6-1; d_gene: .; CDR3aa: CASSEQPTGSNQPQHF; CDR3nt: TGTGCCAGCAGTGAACAGCCGACGGGAAGCAATCAGCCCCAGCATTTT
abundance: few; j_gene: TRBJ2-7; v_gene: TRBV19; d_gene: TRBD1; CDR3aa: CASSFLGTGGREQYF; CDR3nt: TGTGCCAGTAGTTTCCTCGGGACAGGTGGGCGCGAGCAGTACTTC
abundance: few; j_gene: TRBJ1-1; v_gene: TRBV30; d_gene: .; CDR3aa: CAYGVAAFF; CDR3nt: TGTGCCTACGGGGTGGCAGCTTTCTTT
abundance: .; j_gene: TRBJ2-1; v_gene: TRBV28; d_gene: TRBD2; CDR3aa: CASSFRPGLAGVAQFF; CDR3nt: TGTGCCAGCAGTTTTCGACCGGGACTAGCGGGAGTCGCGCAGTTCTTC
abundance: .; j_gene: TRBJ1-1; v_gene: TRBV6-5; d_gene: TRBD1; CDR3aa: CASSSPNRGNTEAFF; CDR3nt: TGTGCCAGCAGTTCCCCCAACAGGGGGAACACTGAAGCTTTCTTT
abundance: few; j_gene: TRBJ2-1; v_gene: TRBV5-1; d_gene: .; CDR3aa: CASSYNTGDNEQFF; CDR3nt: TGCGCCAGCAGCTACAATACAGGTGACAATGAGCAGTTCTTC
abundance: few; j_gene: TRBJ2-3; v_gene: TRBV18; d_gene: TRBD2; CDR3aa: CASSPRLAGVTDTQYF; CDR3nt: TGTGCCAGCTCACCACGACTAGCGGGGGTCACAGATACGCAGTATTTT
abundance: .; j_gene: TRBJ2-7; v_gene: TRBV7-2; d_gene: TRBD1; CDR3aa: CASRVGQGAGEQYF; CDR3nt: TGTGCCAGCAGAGTCGGACAGGGGGCGGGCGAGCAGTACTTC